The T cell receptor beta chain under discussion was sequenced for a study of regulatory T cells in long-lasting Graves disease (dated by TCRdb to the early 2020s). In terms of the full investigation: In the newly diagnosed Graves' disease group, patients had been taking antithyroid drugs for less than 3 months. Persistent Graves' disease patients were compared with newly diagnosed Graves' disease patients by peripheral blood TCR sequencing and RNA sequencing. The study was registered as a clinical trial and conducted in China. A total of 33 samples underwent TCR sequencing, from about 13 patients with persistent Graves' disease and 20 patients with newly diagnosed Graves' disease.

Read against the paper, the sample's time point label means: newly diagnosed GD, antithyroid drugs for less than 3 months. For both TCR sequencing and RNA sequencing, RNA was extracted from PBMCs in TRIzol. The diagnosis of Graves' disease was made according to American Thyroid Association guidelines. The patients came from an endocrinology department in Xi'an, China. From each patient, around 9 milliliters of peripheral blood was collected into an EDTA anticoagulant tube. PBMCs were isolated by Ficoll Paque Plus density gradient separation without further T cell sorting. An Agilent 2100 Bioanalyzer and agarose gel were used to check RNA quality, and a NanoDrop 2000 was used to measure RNA concentration. Library preparation employed multiplex PCR. TCRdb lists the instrument as Illumina HiSeq 4000. To build TCR beta libraries, CDR3 regions were amplified by Arm-PCR using iRepertoire HTBI primers. Before sequencing, the PCR products underwent gel purification. Under the source paper's analysis protocol: Across samples, about 63 TRBV and 13 to 15 TRBJ segments were identified and used for gene usage analysis of CDR3 amino acid clonotypes. COPE and FqMerger were used to merge filtered high-quality paired reads into contigs. BLAST was used to align contigs to IMGT TRBV, TRBD and TRBJ reference genes, with CDR3 defined following IMGT. Any clonotype with a frequency above 0.1% was counted as a highly expanded clone. Shannon entropy was used to measure repertoire diversity, and the Gini coefficient was used to measure V-J evenness. A clonotype was considered public if more than one individual shared it. TCRdb reprocessing: public reads trimmed at Q25 with fastp, clones called with MiXCR, in-frame beta chains kept. Identical CDR3 proteins give one entry, which carries the most common genes and DNA. TCRdb assigned the V and J calls; the authors' analysis was not used. A total of approximately 560,000 distinct CDR3 sequences appear in this sample, more than 15% of them only once. More than 10% of the sample comes from the top ten.

From the cysteine up to the phenylalanine, the CDR3 has a length of 15 residues. Of the read, only the CDR3 DNA is kept; its 45 bases are in frame from base 1. The germline ends are 13 bases apart after V is trimmed by 0 bases and J by 4 bases. CDR1 and CDR2 are drawn from the germline V gene: SGHRS, YFSETQ. The paper's findings and limits, for the study overall: Persistent Graves' disease patients showed lower TCR Shannon entropy and fewer highly expanded clones than newly diagnosed patients, suggesting clonal expansion. Preferential use of TRBV28, TRBJ1-2 and TRBJ2-5 was observed in persistent disease, whereas TRBV20-1 and TRBJ2-1 were favored in newly diagnosed disease. More public clonotypes were shared among persistent patients (under 3,000) than among newly diagnosed patients (roughly 1,000). As a limitation, the authors acknowledged that the small sample size may reduce accuracy. Sequencing and analysis were restricted to the TCR beta chain. The study examined only peripheral blood because the primary lesion, thyroid tissue, could not be accessed.

Concerning this clonotype: Its target antigen remains unknown. The sample holds no much larger clone one base away, and base qualities are not on file.

The data were also submitted as part of a second study, on T cells in Graves' hyperthyroidism and ophthalmopathy. The second paper further reports: Graves' hyperthyroidism was defined as stable when no progression to ophthalmopathy occurred over 18 months of follow-up. Hyperthyroidism patients were newly diagnosed, had a disease duration of under 2 months, and were aged 18 to 65 years. The study excluded patients with uncontrolled infections, other autoimmune diseases, pregnancy or lactation. Diagnoses relied on clinical symptoms, serum thyroxine and TRAb, thyroid ultrasound and orbital computed tomography. A first-round RT-PCR of the TCR CDR3 used the HTBI primer set with the Qiagen OneStep RT-PCR kit. Most expanded thyroid clonotypes (frequency above 0.001) were also detected in blood, a finding suggesting that blood repertoires may reflect thyroid immune responses. A 13 V-J signature model separated ophthalmopathy from stable hyperthyroidism, with around 91% sensitivity and just under 84% specificity in cross-validation and 80%/75% in testing. During validation, the model predicted progression to ophthalmopathy a median of about 6.5 months ahead of onset, with roughly 65% sensitivity and 72.22% specificity. TCR V-J signatures able to tell the groups apart were searched for in a discovery cohort of about a hundred patients, of whom around 42 had Graves' ophthalmopathy and 55 to 65 had stable Graves' hyperthyroidism. An independent validation cohort of fewer than 20 hyperthyroidism patients and 15 or so patients who later progressed to ophthalmopathy tested prospective prediction of ophthalmopathy. The approximately 90 discovery patients were divided at random into training and test sets in a 7:3 ratio. Thyroid tissue and blood T-cell repertoires from more than five Graves' hyperthyroidism patients were also compared in the study. Once sampling was done, hyperthyroidism patients were given methimazole at a starting dose of 30 mg daily, whereas ophthalmopathy patients were given high-dose intravenous methylprednisolone. Libraries were constructed in a second round of multiplex PCR, after which size selection and purification were carried out. Sequencing of the libraries was done on an Illumina HiSeq2000 using paired-end 100 bp reads. Raw data were processed with SOAPnuke, discarding reads with adapters, uncalled bases, mean Phred below 15, or no exact constant-primer or identifier match. COPE v1.2.5 was used to merge high-quality paired reads, and clonotypes were defined as unique nucleotide sequences. MiTCR v1.1 was used to align clonotypes to the IMGT TRBV, TRBD and TRBJ reference segments. The analysis included only V-J combinations with a frequency above 0.0001, which together covered around 99% of the repertoires. A TCS score was defined as the ratio between F50 (clonal expansion) and ExV (chaos), using BLOSUM62-based TCRdist between CDR3 peptides within each V-J. Welch's t-statistics and random forest reduced around 520 V-J features to 13, which were used in a naive Bayes classifier (R e1071). Sample size was not statistically predetermined, and blinding of investigators to group allocation was not performed. The paper describes TCR Vbeta CDR3 sequencing of around 130 peripheral blood samples, made up of roughly 40 ophthalmopathy patients, around 78 hyperthyroidism patients and roughly 17 progressor patients.

Sequences were derived from peripheral blood mononuclear cells (PBMCs), sampled at new diagnosis, from a patient treated with antithyroid drugs. This TCR derives from a man aged 18 to 29 with Graves disease. Donor details come from another sample of the same person, matched by shared clones. The chain joins TRBV5-1 to TRBJ1-1; the D gene is possibly TRBD1, with 6 bases matching. The CDR3 loop reads CASSLGRGRRTEAFF. The sequenced DNA: TGCGCCAGCAGCTTGGGCAGGGGTCGGCGCACTGAAGCTTTCTTT.